The present T cell receptor (beta chain) was sequenced within a study of T cell responses to AZD1222 COVID-19 vaccine. The wider study: Doses given second, at about 4 or about 12 weeks, were pooled. General study points: CD4 TCRs associated with vaccination spanned spike, dominating at 160-218 and 743-854.

Details on this clone: Its target is not known.

V lost 5 bases, J lost 0 bases, and 9 bases lay in between. The CDR3 runs to 14 residues. Germline loops: CDR1 KGHSH, CDR2 LQKENI. Using immunoSEQ multiplex PCR, the repertoire was profiled, and TCRdb retains in-frame clones only, with some absent. The data contain 80,000 to 100,000 clones, 70% to 90% of them singletons. The chain recombines TRBV18 with TRBJ2-3; D is undetermined. This TCR was recovered from an adult in good health. The sequencing here drew on peripheral blood, taken on day 0 of AZD1222 vaccination. As DNA, the CDR3 is TGTGCCAGCTCATCTCGGTCTAGCACAGATACGCAGTATTTT. It translates to CASSSRSSTDTQYF.